This T cell receptor beta chain originates from a study of T-cell memory formation after mild COVID-19. Points from the study as a whole: Clones shrinking from day 15 to 85 showed even CD4/CD8 mixes; later expanders tilted CD4+. The study found contracting CD4+ clones mainly in CM and EM and contracting CD8+ clones in EMRA.

TCRdb recomputed calls from the 5' RACE reads with MiXCR, one row per CDR3 protein. The sample records hundreds of thousands of distinct CDR3 sequences, about 19% being singletons. The germline V gene has CDR1 SNHLY and CDR2 FYNNEI. V shed 6 bases, J shed 3 bases, and the junction held 6 bases outside the gene matches. The CDR3 sequence is 15 residues long. Concerning this clonotype itself: The antigen is undetermined.

The sequence derives from an adult woman who had mild COVID-19 (a few samples of this study predate the infection). Cell type and time point are not known. The specimen sequenced was PBMCs or a T cell subset sorted from them (not recorded which). The V and J genes are TRBV2 and TRBJ2-2, with 8 bases aligning to TRBD2. The CDR3 protein is CASSKLAVDTGELFF. The CDR3 DNA is TGTGCCAGCAGCAAACTAGCGGTTGACACCGGGGAGCTGTTTTTT.